The 30 T cell receptor delta chains below come from one sample, sequenced in a study of gamma-delta T cells after stem cell transplantation. TCRdb re-called the RT-PCR reads with CATT. The sample holds about 3,500 delta-chain clones, 9% to 14% seen once. Input material: gamma-delta T cells. The receptor set was obtained from a human donor. It is not recorded whose cells these are; they may come from a transplant donor.

About this clone itself: Since a much larger clone is just one base distant, this may be a read error. The chain recombines TRDV1 with TRDJ1; 9 positions agree with TRDD3. The J gene, left out of TCRdb, was set here by checking the DNA against germline. The CDR3 is 21 residues long. The J segment lost 0 bases and the V segment lost 2 bases, leaving 19 bases of the junction unmatched. Germline-derived CDR1 and CDR2 are TSWWSYY and QGS. The CDR3 nucleotides read TGTGCTCTTGGGGAAATAACTCGACCCTACTGGGGGAGGCAATACACCGATAAACTCATCTTT. Translated, it gives CALGEITRPYWGRQYTDKLIF.

This clone has more than one count but fewer than ten. This sequence joins TRDV1 and TRDJ1; 10 positions agree with TRDD3. Per the germline V gene, CDR1 is TSWWSYY and CDR2 is QGS. V gave up 3 bases and J gave up 2 bases; unmatched junction bases: 9. The CDR3 covers 17 residues. CDR3 coding DNA: TGTGCTCTTGGGGAGGGCTTCCTACTGGGGGATACCGATAAACTCATCTTT. It translates to CALGEGFLLGDTDKLIF.

This clone was seen more than once but under ten times. The junction differs from germline at one of its ends, possibly a read error. The V and J genes are TRDV1 and TRDJ1, with D perhaps assigned TRDD2 or TRDD3 (7 bases each). The CDR3 consists of 26 residues. CDR1 TSWWSYY and CDR2 QGS come from the germline V gene. Written as DNA, the CDR3 is TGTGCTCTTGGGGCCGTAGCCTTCCTGACGGGGGACCGTACTGGGGTCTCAGGGGTATACACCGACAAACTCATCTTT. Protein product: CALGAVAFLTGDRTGVSGVYTDKLIF.

Points on this clone: It may be a read error: a sequence one base away is much more abundant. The chain has TRDV2 and TRDJ3, with TRDD3 as a possible D gene (5 bases). TCRdb lists no J gene, so it was determined here by aligning the DNA to germline. V lost 7 bases to trimming and J lost 1 base, with 13 bases between them. This CDR3 has 16 amino acids. Per germline, CDR1 GEAIGNYY and CDR2 EKD. CDR3 nucleotide sequence: TGTGCCTGGAAGGATAAGTGGTCCTGGGACACCCGACAGATGTTTTTC. It yields the protein CAWKDKWSWDTRQMFF.

This clone is medium-sized by share. The chain has TRDV1 and TRDJ2, with 7 bases identical to TRDD3. The junction had 18 bases not matched to a gene; V was cut back by 5 bases and J by 0 bases. The CDR3 contains 20 residues. Germline values: CDR1 TSWWSYY, CDR2 QGS. The DNA for the CDR3 is TGTGCTCTTGGGCTCCCACCCGCTAGGGGGATTCAAGCTTTGACAGCACAACTCTTCTTT. Protein product: CALGLPPARGIQALTAQLFF.

There are a few counts of this clone. V usage is TRDV2 and J usage is TRDJ2; a weak D match, TRDD3 (6 bases). V lost 2 bases, J lost 0 bases, and 18 bases lay in between. The germline gives CDR1 GEAIGNYY, CDR2 EKD. This CDR3 is 18 amino acids long. The CDR3 here is CACDRAIWGDPLTAQLFF. The CDR3 DNA sequence: TGTGCCTGTGACAGAGCGATTTGGGGGGACCCTTTGACAGCACAACTCTTCTTT.

As for this clone: This CDR3 is also generated by other DNA sequences in the sample. The chain is built from TRDV1 and TRDJ1, with TRDD3 matching 8 bases. In germline, CDR1 is TSWWSYY, CDR2 QGS. The V segment lost 0 bases and the J segment 0 bases; nucleotides outside the gene matches: 9. The CDR3 loop spans 18 amino acids. CDR3 DNA sequence: TGTGCTCTTGGGGAACTTAGGACTGGGGGTTTGTACACCGATAAACTCATCTTT. Its translation: CALGELRTGGLYTDKLIF.

This clone was picked up a small number of times. V and J are TRDV1 and TRDJ1; no definite D call. Trimming removed 0 bases from V and 0 bases from J, with 8 bases in between. CDR3 size: 15 residues. The germline V gene encodes CDR1 TSWWSYY and CDR2 QGS. CDR3 bases: TGTGCTCTTGGGGAACTCCTTGGATACACCGATAAACTCATCTTT. It yields the protein CALGELLGYTDKLIF.

The chain employs TRDV1 and TRDJ1, with 8 bases matching TRDD2. J was trimmed by 5 bases and V by 5 bases; bases with no gene match: 10. Germline CDR1 and CDR2: TSWWSYY and QGS. The CDR3 totals 15 residues. CDR3 amino acids: CALGPTSYRGDKLIF. In DNA, the CDR3 is TGTGCTCTTGGGCCAACTTCCTACCGGGGTGATAAACTCATCTTT.

The chain couples TRDV1 to TRDJ1; 8 positions agree with TRDD3. The V gene end was trimmed by 4 bases and the J gene end by 8 bases; junction bases not matched to a gene: 9. CDR3 size: 14 residues. CDR1 is TSWWSYY, CDR2 QGS, per germline. This chain's CDR3 is CALGAPGTGGKLIF. In DNA, the CDR3 is TGTGCTCTTGGGGCCCCGGGGACTGGGGGCAAACTCATCTTT.

On this clone: One end of the junction does not line up with germline, which may come from a read error. The chain employs TRDV2 and TRDJ3; 8 bases match TRDD3. The CDR3 covers 19 residues. The germline gives CDR1 GEAIGNYY, CDR2 EKD. CDR3 in DNA: TGTGCCTGTGACAAAGTGGGGGATGCTGGTTTCTGGGACACCCGACGGATGTTTTTC. Amino acid sequence: CACDKVGDAGFWDTRRMFF.

As to this clone: The same CDR3 can be traced to other DNA sequences in this sample. This chain links TRAV29/DV5 with TRDJ1; 8 bases map to TRDD3. Germline trimming cut 0 bases from V and 1 base from J; bases unmatched to any gene: 20. Germline-derived CDR1 and CDR2 are NSMFDY and ISSIKDK. The CDR3 has 20 amino acids. The CDR3 bases are TGTGCAGCAAGCGTTGTCCCCTTCCGTGTGGGATACGGCACCACCGATAAACTCATCTTT. This translates into CAASVVPFRVGYGTTDKLIF. Based on the CDR3 plus reference TRAV29/DV5 and TRDJ1, the full variable domain is DQQVKQNSPSLSVQEGRISILNCDYTNSMFDYFLWYKKYPAEGPTFLISISSIKDKNEDGRFTVFLNKSAKHLSLHIVPSQPGDSAVYFCAASVVPFRVGYGTTDKLIFGKGTRVTVEP.

Comment on this clone: One end of the junction varies from germline; a read error may be responsible. The chain carries TRDV1 and TRDJ1; tentative D call: TRDD2 (6 bases). No J gene is reported in TCRdb; it was inferred here by comparing the DNA with germline. The CDR3 covers 19 residues. Germline V gives CDR1 TSWWSYY, CDR2 QGS. The CDR3 here is CAIGERGPTRGRGGDKLIF. The CDR3 coding sequence is TGTGCTATTGGGGAACGGGGTCCTACGCGGGGACGTGGCGGCGATAAACTCATCTTT.

In this sample, this clone turned up a few times. The V gene is TRDV1, the J gene TRDJ1; 9 bases are a match to TRDD3. The CDR3 is made up of 22 amino acids. CDR1 is TSWWSYY and CDR2 is QGS in the germline V gene. Trimming at V came to 2 bases and at J to 0 bases, leaving 22 bases not matched to a gene. The CDR3, as DNA: TGTGCTCTTGGGGAATCTTCCCCATGGGACCTTTCGTGGGGGATATACACCGATAAACTCATCTTT. This encodes CALGESSPWDLSWGIYTDKLIF.

A word on this clone: A read error may account for a junction end that differs from germline. The chain is built from TRDV1 and TRDJ1; the match to TRDD3 covers 10 bases. The J gene, missing from TCRdb, was assigned here through DNA to germline matching. CDR3 length: 17 amino acids. The germline V gene encodes CDR1 TSWWSYY and CDR2 QGS. This CDR3 is CALGELKLGDFTDKLIF. Written as DNA, the CDR3 is TGTGCTCTTGGGGAACTTAAACTGGGGGATTTCACCGACAAACTCATCTTT.

CDR3: CALGELCGWGINRYTDKLIF. Here the CDR3 DNA reads TGTGCTCTTGGGGAACTATGTGGTTGGGGGATAAACCGTTACACCGATAAACTCATCTTT. The chain combines TRDV1 with TRDJ1; 9 nucleotides line up with TRDD3. This CDR3 is 20 amino acids long. J was trimmed by 0 bases and V by 0 bases; bases with no gene match: 14. Germline assignment: CDR1 TSWWSYY and CDR2 QGS.

The rearrangement joins TRDV1 to TRDJ1; 9 bases fit TRDD2. CDR1 TSWWSYY and CDR2 QGS come from the germline V gene. This CDR3 region has 20 residues. With 2 bases clipped from V and 0 bases from J, the junction kept 16 bases outside the gene matches. CDR3 loop: CALGEGLPTRWDQYTDKLIF. DNA of the CDR3: TGTGCTCTTGGGGAAGGCCTTCCTACCCGATGGGACCAATACACCGATAAACTCATCTTT.

The J gene is TRDJ1, the V gene TRDV1; a weak D match, TRDD3 (5 bases). The CDR3 loop spans 20 amino acids. The germline gives CDR1 TSWWSYY, CDR2 QGS. Trimming took 2 bases from V and 0 from J, leaving 25 bases between them. CDR3 sequence: CALGEGGVLPSLFYTDKLIF. The CDR3 coding sequence is TGTGCTCTTGGGGAAGGGGGGGTTCTACCATCCTTATTTTACACCGATAAACTCATCTTT.

The J segment is TRDJ1; no V gene was assigned; the table's D call, TRDD3, has no DNA check behind it. This CDR3 has 18 amino acids. CDR3 sequence (DNA): TGTGCCGCAAGCGACCGGGGGCCCGTCCTCTTTGACACCGATAAACTCATCTTT. Translated: CAASDRGPVLFDTDKLIF.

The chain links TRDV3 to TRDJ1, with 9 bases that match TRDD3. The germline V gene encodes CDR1 TVYSNPD and CDR2 GDNSRS (reference sequence). J lost 0 bases, V lost 1 base, and 3 bases had no gene match. This CDR3 region has 14 residues. The CDR3 reads CAFTGGWHTDKLIF. CDR3 coding DNA: TGTGCCTTTACTGGGGGATGGCACACCGATAAACTCATCTTT.

The gene calls are TRDV3 and TRDJ1, with D possibly TRDD3 on 6 matching bases. The J gene was missing in TCRdb and was found by matching the end of the DNA to germline. V was cut by 3 bases and J by 10 bases, with 21 bases left in between. Looked up from germline, CDR1 is TVYSNPD and CDR2 is GDNSRS (reference sequence). This CDR3 has 13 residues. The CDR3 sequence: CAFYHGGTLGLIF. For the CDR3, the DNA is TGTGCCTTCTACCACGGGGGGACGCTTGGACTCATCTTT.

CDR3 loop: CALGEIKTPVLGDTSPGVVRNPTDKLIF. The CDR3 DNA is TGTGCTCTTGGGGAAATAAAGACCCCGGTACTGGGGGATACCTCCCCGGGGGTAGTTAGAAACCCAACCGATAAACTCATCTTT. The V gene is TRDV1, the J gene TRDJ1; 12 bases are shared with TRDD3. Unmatched junction bases numbered 39, after V lost 2 bases and J lost 2 bases. The CDR3 extends over 28 amino acids. Looked up from germline, CDR1 is TSWWSYY and CDR2 is QGS.

This clone was observed a handful of times. The genes are TRDV3 and TRDJ2; D gene uncertain. V was shortened by 4 bases and J by 2 bases, with 26 bases between the two germline ends. Germline CDR1 is TVYSNPD and CDR2 is GDNSRS (reference sequence). The CDR3 consists of 18 residues. The CDR3 protein is CASKTLTRGPALTAQLFF. The CDR3 DNA sequence: TGTGCCTCTAAAACTTTGACGAGGGGTCCAGCATTGACAGCACAACTCTTCTTT.

This clone was seen a handful of times. The chain joins TRDV1 to TRDJ1; D possibly corresponds to TRDD3 (9 bases). The V gene lost 4 bases and the J gene lost 4 bases, with 22 bases spanning the gap. Per the germline V gene, CDR1 is TSWWSYY and CDR2 is QGS. The CDR3 is 17 amino acids. The CDR3 DNA reads as TGTGCTCTTGGGGGCTTCCTACTGGGGGACGAAGGCGATAAACTCATCTTT. Amino acids: CALGGFLLGDEGDKLIF.

CDR3 amino acids: CALRGGGYADTDKLIF. CDR3 in DNA: TGTGCTCTACGGGGGGGGGGATACGCTGACACCGATAAACTCATCTTT. This chain connects TRDV1 to TRDJ1; TRDD3 agrees at 10 bases. As TCRdb names no J gene, one was assigned here on the basis of a DNA match to germline. The V segment lost 9 bases and the J segment 0 bases; nucleotides outside the gene matches: 10. Germline-derived CDR1 and CDR2 are TSWWSYY and QGS. The CDR3 sequence is 16 residues long.

This clone was found a few times. This chain uses TRDV1 with TRDJ1; possibly TRDD2 or TRDD3 for D (5 bases each). V lost 0 bases and J 3 bases, leaving 26 bases between the germline ends. This CDR3 is 20 amino acids long. Germline assignment: CDR1 TSWWSYY and CDR2 QGS. The CDR3 nucleotides are TGTGCTCTTGGGGAACTAGTTGACTTCCCAGTACTGGCGTTAGCCGATAAACTCATCTTT. Translation: CALGELVDFPVLALADKLIF.

This clone was seen only a few times. The V call is TRDV1, the J call TRDJ2; TRDD3 aligns across 13 bases. The CDR3 runs to 20 residues. Germline V gives CDR1 TSWWSYY, CDR2 QGS. Trimming at V came to 0 bases and at J to 2 bases, leaving 9 bases not matched to a gene. In nucleotides, the CDR3 is TGTGCTCTTGGGGAACTGCCTCCACTGGGGGATACGCTATTGACAGCACAACTCTTCTTT. Residues: CALGELPPLGDTLLTAQLFF.

This rearrangement joins TRDV1 to TRDJ1; 8 positions match TRDD3. TCRdb records no J gene; here it was assigned by comparing the DNA to germline. The CDR3 loop spans 22 amino acids. Germline CDR1 reads TSWWSYY; CDR2 reads QGS. J lost 0 bases, V lost 1 base, and 22 bases had no gene match. The CDR3 region has the DNA TGTGCTCTTGGGGAACGGCGTGTCCTCGCGTACTGGGGGGCCCTATACACCGATAAACTCATCTTT. It encodes CALGERRVLAYWGALYTDKLIF.

This chain connects TRDV1 to TRDJ1, with TRDD3 matching over 7 bases. Per the germline V gene, CDR1 is TSWWSYY and CDR2 is QGS. Unmatched junction bases numbered 16, after V lost 4 bases and J lost 2 bases. This CDR3 is 18 amino acids long. The CDR3 protein is CALGGYSPYWGGTDKLIF. DNA for the CDR3: TGTGCTCTTGGGGGATATTCCCCTTACTGGGGTGGGACCGATAAACTCATCTTT.

This clone came up a few times. The rearrangement joins TRDV1 to TRDJ1; 8 bases are shared with TRDD3. CDR3 length: 17 residues. The germline V gene has CDR1 TSWWSYY and CDR2 QGS. V lost 2 bases to trimming and J lost 8 bases; unmatched junction nucleotides: 16. The CDR3 bases are TGTGCTCTTGGGGAAGTATCGACTAAGCCGGGGGATAGCAAACTCATCTTT. It specifies CALGEVSTKPGDSKLIF.